The 22 T cell receptor beta chains given below trace back to one sample, sequenced in a study of blood T cell repertoires in COVID-19. Measured with immunoSEQ multiplex PCR; TCRdb has only the in-frame clones, and not every one. The sample consists of 110,000 to 150,000 clones, more than 75% of them appearing once. The sequencing input was peripheral blood. These receptors came from a woman in her forties or fifties with acute or convalescent COVID-19.

This clone was found a few times. CDR3 DNA sequence: TGTGCCAGCAGTTACGGACTGGTGACCTACGAGCAGTACTTC. Protein: CASSYGLVTYEQYF. This chain uses TRBV6-6 with TRBJ2-7; D is possibly TRBD2 (5 bases). CDR3 length: 14 residues. Trimming removed 2 bases at V and 2 bases at J, with 10 bases between. CDR1 and CDR2 (germline): MNHNY, SVGAGI (reference sequence).

Note on this clone: Possible read error: a much larger clone is one base away. The same CDR3 is also encoded by other DNA sequences in this sample. V gene TRBV6-5 combines with J gene TRBJ2-3, with 7 bases fitting TRBD2. Per the germline V gene, CDR1 is MNHEY and CDR2 is SVGAGI. CDR3 length: 15 amino acids. J was trimmed by 2 bases and V by 2 bases; bases with no gene match: 4. The CDR3 sequence: CASSYKRGPTDTQYF. The CDR3 bases are TGTGCCAGCAGTTACAAGCGGGGCCCCACAGATACGCAGTATTTT.

V and J are TRBV5-5 and TRBJ1-4; 7 nucleotides match TRBD1. The CDR3 consists of 15 residues. The J segment lost 6 bases and the V segment lost 4 bases, leaving 9 bases of the junction unmatched. CDR1 is SGHKS and CDR2 is YYEKEE in the germline V gene (reference sequence). The CDR3 loop reads CASSPAGGGDEKLFF. The CDR3 bases are TGTGCCAGCAGCCCTGCTGGAGGGGGCGATGAAAAACTGTTTTTT.

The chain joins TRBV5-1 to TRBJ2-5, with D possibly matching TRBD1 (7 bases). V lost 3 bases to trimming and J lost 7 bases, with 22 bases between them. Germline CDR1 SGHRS, CDR2 YFSETQ. CDR3 length: 16 residues. The CDR3 bases are TGCGCCAGCAGCTCCCAAAGTGCGGGACAGCCCTTGACCCAGTACTTC. It codes for CASSSQSAGQPLTQYF.

J is TRBJ2-3 and V is TRBV19, with 8 bases lining up with TRBD2. The germline gives CDR1 LNHDA, CDR2 SQIVND (reference sequence). J was trimmed by 2 bases and V by 7 bases; bases with no gene match: 2. The CDR3 is 13 residues long. CDR3 sequence (DNA): TGTGCCAGTACTAGCGGGCTCACAGATACGCAGTATTTT. Amino acids: CASTSGLTDTQYF.

With regard to this clone: Compared with germline, one end of the junction differs, possibly owing to a read error. The rearrangement links TRBV7-2 to TRBJ2-5; 11 bases line up with TRBD2. CDR1 SGHTA and CDR2 FQGNSA come from the germline V gene. The CDR3 runs to 14 residues. The CDR3 region is CASSVAGGWETQYF. DNA of the CDR3: TGTGCCAGCAGCGTAGCGGGGGGGTGGGAGACCCAGTACTTC.

The V call is TRBV3-1 (or the pseudogene TRBV3-2), the J call TRBJ2-6; 7 bases map to TRBD1. Trimming cost V 4 bases and J 1 base; bases outside gene matches: 10. CDR3 length: 18 amino acids. CDR1 is LGHDT and CDR2 is YNNKEL in the germline V gene (reference sequence). The CDR3 coding sequence is TGTGCCAGCAGCCCCAGAGACAGGGCGGTTTCTGGGGCCAACGTCCTGACTTTC. Residues: CASSPRDRAVSGANVLTF.

V gene TRBV29-1 combines with J gene TRBJ1-5, with 9 positions matching TRBD1. Trimming cost V 7 bases and J 2 bases; bases outside gene matches: 6. This CDR3 has 14 residues. CDR1 and CDR2 from the germline V gene are SQVTM and ANQGSEA. CDR3 region: CSAGTGYGNQPQHF. CDR3 DNA: TGCAGCGCCGGGACAGGGTATGGCAATCAGCCCCAGCATTTT.

This clone was detected a few times. The V gene is TRBV6-5, the J gene TRBJ1-2; no reliable D call. With 7 bases removed from V and 10 bases from J, the gap between germline ends came to 13 bases. Germline assignment: CDR1 MNHEY and CDR2 SVGAGI. CDR3 size: 11 residues. CDR3 protein: CASISSGIYTF. CDR3 sequence (DNA): TGTGCCAGCATCTCAAGCGGGATCTACACCTTC.

This sequence joins TRBV29-1 and TRBJ2-1; 12 nucleotides line up with TRBD2. The germline gives CDR1 SQVTM, CDR2 ANQGSEA. The CDR3 runs 13 residues. The CDR3 DNA is TGCAGTGGAGGACTAGCGGGACCCAATGAGCAGTTCTTC. This encodes CSGGLAGPNEQFF.

The chain has TRBV3-1 (or the pseudogene TRBV3-2) and TRBJ1-1; D is unclear. The V end was cut by 1 base, the J end by 7 bases, with 4 bases between. CDR1 is LGHDT and CDR2 is YNNKEL in the germline V gene (reference sequence). The CDR3 covers 11 residues. For the CDR3, the DNA is TGTGCCAGCAGCCAAGGTCGTGAAGCTTTCTTT. It is translated as CASSQGREAFF.

J is TRBJ2-2 and V is TRBV27; 8 bases match TRBD1. CDR3 size: 15 residues. V was clipped by 5 bases and J by 2 bases; unmatched bases: 4. CDR1 and CDR2 (germline): MNHEY, SMNVEV (reference sequence). DNA for the CDR3: TGTGCCAGCAGTACACAGGGGGTCAACACCGGGGAGCTGTTTTTT. It translates to CASSTQGVNTGELFF.

V and J are TRBV19 and TRBJ1-2; D is ambiguous. The CDR3 sequence is 15 residues long. V was pared by 7 bases and J by 2 bases, with 17 bases between. CDR1 is LNHDA, CDR2 SQIVND, per germline (reference sequence). The chain's CDR3 is CASNNNFGVNYGYTF. CDR3 nucleotides: TGTGCCAGTAACAACAACTTCGGAGTCAACTATGGCTACACCTTC.

The CDR3 nucleotides are TGTGCCAGTTCAAACCCTCAGGGAGGTGGAGAGACCCAGTACTTC. Translated, it gives CASSNPQGGGETQYF. V and J are TRBV19 and TRBJ2-5; possibly TRBD2 for D (6 bases). This CDR3 is built from 15 residues. The V gene lost 8 bases and the J gene lost 4 bases, with 20 bases spanning the gap. Germline CDR1 and CDR2: LNHDA and SQIVND (reference sequence).

J is TRBJ2-3 and V is TRBV18; TRBD2 agrees at 9 bases. The V gene end was trimmed by 0 bases and the J gene end by 2 bases; junction bases not matched to a gene: 9. Germline CDR1 KGHSH, CDR2 LQKENI. This CDR3 comprises 18 residues. CDR3 amino acids: CASSPPGVAGVFTDTQYF. The CDR3 DNA follows: TGTGCCAGCTCACCACCGGGAGTAGCGGGGGTGTTCACAGATACGCAGTATTTT.

The rearrangement joins TRBV21-1 to TRBJ2-7; the D segment call TRBD1 is taken from the table without a DNA check. TRBV21-1 has pseudogene status. CDR3 size: 15 residues. CDR3 DNA sequence: TGTGCCAGCAGCAAAGATCAGGGGGAGAACTACGAGCAGTACTTC. Residues: CASSKDQGENYEQYF.

This clone has a single count. The J gene is TRBJ2-5, the V gene TRBV6-5, with 7 nucleotides matching TRBD1. With 6 bases clipped from V and 2 bases from J, the junction kept 9 bases outside the gene matches. Germline CDR1 and CDR2: MNHEY and SVGAGI. The CDR3 is 15 amino acids. CDR3 residues: CASRRTEQGQETQYF. Here the CDR3 DNA reads TGTGCCAGCAGACGGACAGAACAGGGGCAAGAGACCCAGTACTTC.

The chain has TRBV5-1 and TRBJ1-3, with 12 bases fitting TRBD1. Germline V lookup: CDR1 SGHRS, CDR2 YFSETQ. The CDR3 sequence is 14 residues long. Trimming cost V 3 bases and J 7 bases; bases outside gene matches: 2. CDR3 sequence (DNA): TGCGCCAGCAGCTGGGGACAGGGGGCGAACACCATATATTTT. Amino acids: CASSWGQGANTIYF.

This chain's CDR3 is CASSLFPGGESYEQYF. In DNA, the CDR3 is TGCGCCAGCAGCTTGTTCCCAGGGGGCGAATCCTACGAGCAGTACTTC. The rearrangement links TRBV5-1 to TRBJ2-7; 8 bases line up with TRBD1. The germline V gene encodes CDR1 SGHRS and CDR2 YFSETQ. With V trimmed by 1 base and J by 1 base, 7 bases remained unmatched. The CDR3 is 16 residues long.

J is TRBJ2-5 and V is TRBV5-1; 11 bases line up with TRBD2. Germline CDR1 SGHRS, CDR2 YFSETQ. The CDR3 is made up of 16 amino acids. V lost 4 bases, J lost 7 bases, and 12 bases stayed unmatched. CDR3 sequence (DNA): TGCGCCAGCAGCCCCGGGACTAGCGGACTGCTGGTGACCCAGTACTTC. Protein: CASSPGTSGLLVTQYF.

The chain has TRBV6-5 and TRBJ1-6; TRBD1 aligns across 7 bases. This CDR3 has 15 amino acids. Germline-derived CDR1 and CDR2 are MNHEY and SVGAGI. V lost 8 bases, J lost 5 bases, and 9 bases stayed unmatched. The CDR3: CASLPSGTDNSPLHF. The CDR3 region has the DNA TGTGCCAGCCTTCCGTCCGGGACAGATAATTCACCCCTCCACTTT.

The chain combines TRBV7-6 with TRBJ2-1; 7 bases are shared with TRBD2. The CDR3 loop spans 15 amino acids. Germline values: CDR1 SGHVS, CDR2 FNYEAQ. With V trimmed by 5 bases and J by 2 bases, 6 bases remained unmatched. The CDR3 reads CASSTRDYPYNEQFF. The CDR3 nucleotides are TGTGCCAGCAGCACCCGGGACTACCCCTACAATGAGCAGTTCTTC.